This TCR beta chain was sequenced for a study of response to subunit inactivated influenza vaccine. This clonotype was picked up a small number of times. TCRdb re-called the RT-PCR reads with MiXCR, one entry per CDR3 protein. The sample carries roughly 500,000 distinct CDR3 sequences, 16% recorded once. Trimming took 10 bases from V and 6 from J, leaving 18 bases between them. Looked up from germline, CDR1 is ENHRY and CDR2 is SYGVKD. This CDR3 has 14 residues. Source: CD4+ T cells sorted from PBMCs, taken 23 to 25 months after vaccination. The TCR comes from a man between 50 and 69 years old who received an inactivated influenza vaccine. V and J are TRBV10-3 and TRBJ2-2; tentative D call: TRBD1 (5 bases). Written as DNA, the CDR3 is TGTGCCACCACAGGTGGCCAAGAGGCCGGGGAGCTGTTTTTT. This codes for CATTGGQEAGELFF.